This T cell receptor beta chain was sequenced for a study of blood T cells in healthy people across ages. Together with a sample-barcoded 5' primer, a J-beta primer mix was included in a second PCR lasting about 6 to 11 cycles. TCRdb ran MiXCR on the 5' RACE reads and lists one entry per CDR3 protein. Of fewer than 1.5 million distinct CDR3 sequences in the sample, 35% to 45% were seen once. Findings and caveats of the study: Estimates of total diversity, which came from one million sequenced T cells, were considered to be underestimates.

In the case of this clonotype: Its specificity is unknown.

Sequenced material: blood. The sequence came from a woman aged 18-29 years in good health.

This chain's CDR3 is CASGLLHPYGYTF. In DNA, the CDR3 is TGCGCCAGCGGACTTCTCCACCCCTATGGCTACACCTTC. V gene TRBV5-1 combines with J gene TRBJ1-2; D not certain. In germline, CDR1 is SGHRS, CDR2 YFSETQ. Trimming cost V 7 bases and J 4 bases, with 14 bases left between them. The CDR3 is 13 residues long.